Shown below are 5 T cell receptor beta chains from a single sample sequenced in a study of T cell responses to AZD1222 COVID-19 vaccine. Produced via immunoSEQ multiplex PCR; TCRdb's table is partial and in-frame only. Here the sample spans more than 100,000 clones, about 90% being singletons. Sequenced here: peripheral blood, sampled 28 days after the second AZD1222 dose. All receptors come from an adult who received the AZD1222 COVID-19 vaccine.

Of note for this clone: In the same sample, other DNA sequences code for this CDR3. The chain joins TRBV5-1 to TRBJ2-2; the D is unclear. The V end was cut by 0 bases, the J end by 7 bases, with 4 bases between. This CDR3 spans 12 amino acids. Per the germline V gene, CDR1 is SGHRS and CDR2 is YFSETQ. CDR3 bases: TGCGCCAGCAGCTTGGAGGTCGGGGAGCTGTTTTTT. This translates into CASSLEVGELFF.

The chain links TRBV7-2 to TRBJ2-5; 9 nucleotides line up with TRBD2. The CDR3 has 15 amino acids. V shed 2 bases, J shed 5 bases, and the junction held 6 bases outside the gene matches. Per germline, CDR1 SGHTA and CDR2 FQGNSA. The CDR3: CASSLRRGGRETQYF. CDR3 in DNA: TGTGCCAGCAGCTTAAGGCGGGGGGGCAGGGAGACCCAGTACTTC.

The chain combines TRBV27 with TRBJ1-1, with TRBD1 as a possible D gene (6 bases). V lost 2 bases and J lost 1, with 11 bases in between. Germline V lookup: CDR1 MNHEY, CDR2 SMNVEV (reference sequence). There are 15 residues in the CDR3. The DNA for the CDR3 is TGTGCCAGCAGTTTACGCCGGACAGCGAACACTGAAGCTTTCTTT. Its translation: CASSLRRTANTEAFF.

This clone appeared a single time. The CDR3 loop reads CASSEVGNQPQHF. As DNA, the CDR3 is TGTGCCAGCAGTGAAGTGGGCAATCAGCCCCAGCATTTT. The chain uses TRBV6-1 and TRBJ1-5; D remains ambiguous. This CDR3 has 13 amino acids. Deletions cut 1 base from V and 2 bases from J, with 3 bases between. The germline V gene encodes CDR1 MNHNS and CDR2 SASEGT.

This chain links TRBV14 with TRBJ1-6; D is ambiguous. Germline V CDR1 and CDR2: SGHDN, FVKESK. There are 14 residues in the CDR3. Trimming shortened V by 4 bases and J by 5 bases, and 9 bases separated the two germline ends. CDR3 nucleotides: TGTGCCAGCAGCCTTCCGGGAGATAATTCACCCCTCCACTTT. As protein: CASSLPGDNSPLHF.